These 32 T cell receptor beta chains came from one sample sequenced in a study of T cells in localized non-small cell lung cancer. Produced via immunoSEQ multiplex PCR; TCRdb's table is partial and in-frame only. Of about 25,000 clones in the sample, roughly 88% were seen once. The material sequenced was peripheral blood mononuclear cells, taken before any cancer treatment. The receptors come from a woman aged 35-70 years with stage III lung adenocarcinoma.

This clone was seen a handful of times. The V gene is TRBV2, the J gene TRBJ1-5, with 7 bases that match TRBD1. V dropped 2 bases and J dropped 6; count of bases not matched to a gene: 16. Germline V gene data show CDR1 as SNHLY and CDR2 as FYNNEI. The CDR3 totals 18 residues. The CDR3 here is CASSERSFQGGRRQPQHF. DNA for the CDR3: TGTGCCAGCAGTGAACGATCTTTTCAAGGGGGCAGACGTCAGCCCCAGCATTTT. Filled out from reference TRBV2 and TRBJ1-5, the complete variable domain reads EPEVTQTPSHQVTQMGQEVILRCVPISNHLYFYWYRQILGQKVEFLVSFYNNEISEKSEIFDDQFSVERPDGSNFTLKIRSTKLEDSAMYFCASSERSFQGGRRQPQHFGDGTRLSIL.

This clone was counted between two and nine times. The chain has TRBV18 and TRBJ1-2; TRBD1 agrees at 7 bases. The CDR3 contains 16 residues. V lost 1 base and J lost 4; bases outside the gene matches: 9. Germline CDR1 KGHSH, CDR2 LQKENI. The CDR3 here is CASSPLFRGDSYGYTF. The CDR3 region has the DNA TGTGCCAGCTCACCACTGTTCAGGGGGGATTCCTATGGCTACACCTTC.

The chain is built from TRBV7-6 and TRBJ1-1, with 7 bases aligning to TRBD1. The J segment lost 2 bases and the V segment lost 5 bases, leaving 8 bases of the junction unmatched. The CDR3 consists of 15 residues. Germline CDR1 is SGHVS and CDR2 is FNYEAQ. The CDR3 DNA reads as TGTGCCAGCAGCCCCCAAGACAGGGCCAACACTGAAGCTTTCTTT. Amino acid sequence: CASSPQDRANTEAFF.

This chain links TRBV2 with TRBJ2-4; D is possibly TRBD2 (7 bases). V lost 4 bases and J lost 6, with 16 bases in between. Germline V gene sequence: CDR1 SNHLY, CDR2 FYNNEI. This CDR3 is 15 amino acids long. This CDR3 is CASSGAGAFGNIQYF. As DNA, the CDR3 is TGTGCCAGCAGTGGGGCGGGGGCATTTGGAAACATTCAGTACTTC. Supplemented by reference TRBV2 and TRBJ2-4, the full variable domain reads EPEVTQTPSHQVTQMGQEVILRCVPISNHLYFYWYRQILGQKVEFLVSFYNNEISEKSEIFDDQFSVERPDGSNFTLKIRSTKLEDSAMYFCASSGAGAFGNIQYFGAGTRLSVL.

This sequence joins TRBV6-1 and TRBJ2-1; TRBD2 aligns across 7 bases. The CDR3 runs to 15 residues. CDR1 and CDR2 from the germline V gene are MNHNS and SASEGT. After removal of 3 bases from V and 3 bases from J, the junction contained 5 bases not matched to a gene. In DNA form, the CDR3 reads TGTGCCAGCAGTGAGGGACTAAACAACTACAATGAGCAGTTCTTC. Translating it yields CASSEGLNNYNEQFF.

The rearrangement joins TRBV10-3 to TRBJ2-5; D not resolved. Trimming left V 8 bases short and J 1 base short, with 5 bases between. Germline V gene sequence: CDR1 ENHRY, CDR2 SYGVKD. This CDR3 is 11 amino acids long. This CDR3 reads CAISVQETQYF. The CDR3 bases are TGTGCCATCTCGGTCCAAGAGACCCAGTACTTC.

The chain has TRBV6-1 and TRBJ2-3, with 9 bases matching TRBD2. The CDR3 has 15 residues. The germline gives CDR1 MNHNS, CDR2 SASEGT. J gave up 6 bases and V 2 bases, and 6 bases lay outside the gene matches. CDR3 in DNA: TGTGCCAGCAGTGAATTTGCGGGGGGGAGCGATACGCAGTATTTT. Encoded protein: CASSEFAGGSDTQYF.

V and J are TRBV9 and TRBJ2-3, with 10 bases identical to TRBD2. The CDR3 has 16 residues. With V trimmed by 0 bases and J by 6 bases, 7 bases remained unmatched. Per germline, CDR1 SGDLS and CDR2 YYNGEE. Here the CDR3 reads CASSVVPLAGVDTQYF. The CDR3 DNA follows: TGTGCCAGCAGCGTAGTCCCCCTAGCGGGGGTTGATACGCAGTATTTT.

This chain uses TRBV7-3 with TRBJ2-1; TRBD2 matches at 7 bases. V shed 1 base, J shed 4 bases, and the junction held 4 bases outside the gene matches. This CDR3 region has 15 residues. The germline CDR1 and CDR2 sequences are SGHTA and FQGTGA. In DNA form, the CDR3 reads TGTGCCAGCAGCTTAATGGGGGGGAATTACAATGAGCAGTTCTTC. Translating gives CASSLMGGNYNEQFF.

The rearrangement links TRBV27 to TRBJ1-5, with D possibly being TRBD1 (5 bases). The germline gives CDR1 MNHEY, CDR2 SMNVEV (reference sequence). V was cut by 6 bases and J by 5 bases, with 11 bases left in between. This CDR3 is 13 amino acids long. CDR3 in amino acids: CASSSDRYQPQHF. Written as DNA, the CDR3 is TGTGCCAGCAGCTCAGACAGATATCAGCCCCAGCATTTT.

The chain recombines TRBV18 with TRBJ2-2; D is unresolved. V dropped 0 bases and J dropped 5 bases, with 10 bases sitting between them. This CDR3 region has 15 residues. Germline CDR1 and CDR2: KGHSH and LQKENI. The CDR3, as DNA: TGTGCCAGCTCACCACCTGGGAAGGTAACCGGGGAGCTGTTTTTT. Amino acids: CASSPPGKVTGELFF.

The chain has TRBV5-1 and TRBJ1-1; D may be TRBD1 (5 bases). The germline V and J ends were trimmed by 2 bases and 4 bases, with 12 bases remaining between them. Germline values: CDR1 SGHRS, CDR2 YFSETQ. The CDR3 has 14 amino acids. CDR3: CASSLETVLTEAFF. CDR3 nucleotide sequence: TGCGCCAGCAGCTTAGAGACAGTACTCACTGAAGCTTTCTTT. Full variable domain (missing parts from reference TRBV5-1 and TRBJ1-1): KAGVTQTPRYLIKTRGQQVTLSCSPISGHRSVSWYQQTPGQGLQFLFEYFSETQRNKGNFPGRFSGRQFSNSRSEMNVSTLELGDSALYLCASSLETVLTEAFFGQGTRLTVV.

V is TRBV6-4 and J is TRBJ1-2; 8 bases align to TRBD1. The CDR3 runs 15 residues. The junction had 12 bases not matched to a gene; V was cut back by 10 bases and J by 2 bases. Germline V lookup: CDR1 MRHNA, CDR2 SNTAGT. CDR3 residues: CATTGQGPQNYGYTF. CDR3 in DNA: TGTGCCACCACAGGACAGGGCCCACAAAACTATGGCTACACCTTC.

This clone appeared a few times. This chain joins TRBV5-8 and TRBJ2-3, with 9 bases lining up with TRBD2. V lost 4 bases and J lost 2; bases outside the gene matches: 5. The CDR3 is 15 residues long. Germline V gives CDR1 SGHTS, CDR2 YDEGEE. The chain's CDR3 is CASSGGRGTTDTQYF. CDR3 nucleotides: TGTGCCAGCAGCGGCGGGAGGGGGACCACAGATACGCAGTATTTT. Full variable domain (remainder filled in from reference TRBV5-8 and TRBJ2-3): EAGVTQSPTHLIKTRGQQATLRCSPISGHTSVYWYQQALGLGLQFLLWYDEGEERNRGNFPPRFSGRQFPNYSSELNVNALELEDSALYLCASSGGRGTTDTQYFGPGTRLTVL.

This chain connects TRBV6-1 to TRBJ1-2; 9 bases line up with TRBD1. Germline-derived CDR1 and CDR2 are MNHNS and SASEGT. The CDR3 runs 14 residues. J was trimmed by 2 bases and V by 5 bases; bases with no gene match: 3. The CDR3 DNA is TGTGCCAGCAGTCCCGGGACAGGGAACTATGGCTACACCTTC. Its protein is CASSPGTGNYGYTF.

The J gene is TRBJ2-2, the V gene TRBV29-1; TRBD1 aligns across 7 bases. In germline, CDR1 is SQVTM, CDR2 ANQGSEA. J lost 7 bases, V lost 1 base, and 6 bases had no gene match. The CDR3 runs to 14 residues. CDR3 DNA sequence: TGCAGCGTTGAAGCGGGCAGGGGGAACGGGGAGCTGTTTTTT. Translated, it gives CSVEAGRGNGELFF.

A single count supports this clone. This chain joins TRBV7-9 and TRBJ2-2; D tentatively fits TRBD1 or TRBD2 (5 bases each). The CDR3 is 15 amino acids. The germline V gene has CDR1 SEHNR and CDR2 FQNEAQ (reference sequence). The V gene lost 4 bases and the J gene lost 0 bases, with 9 bases spanning the gap. The CDR3 DNA reads TGTGCCAGCAGCTCGGGACGGACGAACACCGGGGAGCTGTTTTTT. Translated, it gives CASSSGRTNTGELFF.

CDR3 residues: CAIPTSDRAYEQYF. In nucleotides, the CDR3 is TGTGCCATCCCTACATCAGACAGAGCCTACGAGCAGTACTTC. The J gene is TRBJ2-7, the V gene TRBV6-1; the D gene is possibly TRBD1 (5 bases). Trimming removed 10 bases from V and 2 bases from J, with 18 bases in between. The CDR3 totals 14 residues. Germline assignment: CDR1 MNHNS and CDR2 SASEGT.

The chain carries TRBV19 and TRBJ1-3; D unresolved. This CDR3 has 16 amino acids. CDR1 and CDR2 from the germline V gene are LNHDA and SQIVND (reference sequence). V was clipped by 2 bases and J by 1 base, with 12 bases between them. The CDR3 DNA is TGTGCCAGTAGTATATCCGCCAGAATATCTGGAAACACCATATATTTT. Translating it yields CASSISARISGNTIYF.

Only a few counts were recorded for this clone. The chain couples TRBV11-1 to TRBJ2-2; TRBD2 matches at 12 bases. Germline-derived CDR1 and CDR2 are SGHAT and FQDESV (reference sequence). V shed 5 bases, J shed 9 bases, and the junction held 10 bases outside the gene matches. This CDR3 region has 16 residues. The CDR3 DNA follows: TGTGCCAGCAGCGCCTGGACTAGCGGGACGTCTCGGGAGCTGTTTTTT. Its protein product is CASSAWTSGTSRELFF.

This rearrangement joins TRBV20-1 to TRBJ1-2; D unresolved. V lost 1 base and J 6 bases, leaving 3 bases between the germline ends. This CDR3 has 10 residues. Germline V gives CDR1 DFQATT, CDR2 SNEGSKA (reference sequence). CDR3 in DNA: TGCAGTGCTAGAGCCAATGGCTACACCTTC. Translation: CSARANGYTF.

V is TRBV5-1 and J is TRBJ2-2, with 9 positions matching TRBD2. Germline CDR1 and CDR2: SGHRS and YFSETQ. The CDR3 is 14 amino acids. V trimming: 3 bases; J trimming: 7 bases; junction bases outside the gene matches: 4. As DNA, the CDR3 is TGCGCCAGCAGCTCTAGCGGGGTCGGCGGGGAGCTGTTTTTT. Its translation: CASSSSGVGGELFF.

This clone was observed a single time. The chain is built from TRBV12-5 and TRBJ1-1; D is unresolved. CDR3 size: 16 residues. The V and J ends lost 4 bases and 5 bases respectively, with 20 bases between them. Germline loops: CDR1 LGHNT, CDR2 FRNRAP. The CDR3 spells CASGWPAFGRGTEAFF. CDR3 DNA sequence: TGTGCTAGTGGTTGGCCCGCATTTGGGCGAGGGACTGAAGCTTTCTTT.

Remarks on this clone: The junction departs from germline at one end; a sequencing error may be responsible. This chain links TRBV5-6 with TRBJ2-4; 7 positions agree with TRBD1. The CDR3 has 12 amino acids. Per germline, CDR1 SGHDT and CDR2 YYEEEE. The DNA for the CDR3 is TGTGCCAGCCACCAGCGAACAGGGGAAAGGGACTTC. This translates into CASHQRTGERDF.

This clone was seen once. The chain joins TRBV5-1 to TRBJ2-1; TRBD2 matches 14 bases. CDR3 size: 18 residues. Unmatched junction bases numbered 8, after V lost 3 bases and J lost 3 bases. The V gene's germline CDR1 is SGHRS and CDR2 YFSETQ. This CDR3 reads CASSWGWTSGGIYNEQFF. Here the CDR3 DNA reads TGCGCCAGCAGCTGGGGATGGACTAGCGGGGGGATCTACAATGAGCAGTTCTTC. The full variable domain, in which reference TRBV5-1 and TRBJ2-1 provide the parts outside the CDR3, is KAGVTQTPRYLIKTRGQQVTLSCSPISGHRSVSWYQQTPGQGLQFLFEYFSETQRNKGNFPGRFSGRQFSNSRSEMNVSTLELGDSALYLCASSWGWTSGGIYNEQFFGPGTRLTVL.

This rearrangement joins TRBV7-2 to TRBJ2-7; TRBD1 might be the D (6 bases). The CDR3 runs to 13 residues. Germline V gene data show CDR1 as SGHTA and CDR2 as FQGNSA. The V and J ends lost 3 bases and 2 bases respectively, with 8 bases between them. The CDR3 sequence: CASSLAGAYEQYF. The DNA for the CDR3 is TGTGCCAGCAGCTTGGCAGGGGCCTACGAGCAGTACTTC.

The genes are TRBV27 and TRBJ2-7; TRBD2 aligns across 8 bases. This CDR3 spans 14 amino acids. V gave up 8 bases and J gave up 12 bases; unmatched junction bases: 18. Germline V lookup: CDR1 MNHEY, CDR2 SMNVEV (reference sequence). CDR3 sequence: CASFPSGSTGIGYF. CDR3 nucleotides: TGTGCCAGCTTCCCTAGCGGGTCGACGGGGATCGGGTACTTC.

The J gene is TRBJ2-7, the V gene TRBV29-1; 8 nucleotides line up with TRBD2. V was clipped by 0 bases and J by 6 bases; unmatched bases: 10. Looked up from germline, CDR1 is SQVTM and CDR2 is ANQGSEA. The CDR3 spans 15 residues. The CDR3 DNA reads as TGCAGCGTTGAAGATTCCCAATATGCGGGAGGCGAGCAGTACTTC. It is translated as CSVEDSQYAGGEQYF.

The chain combines TRBV7-8 with TRBJ2-1; D tentatively fits TRBD1 or TRBD2 (7 bases each). The germline V gene has CDR1 SGHVS and CDR2 FQNEAQ. This CDR3 region has 15 residues. V was clipped by 5 bases and J by 1 base, with 12 bases between them. Written as DNA, the CDR3 is TGTGCCAGCAGCGACAGGGAGGGGTCCTACAATGAGCAGTTCTTC. Its translation: CASSDREGSYNEQFF.

The chain joins TRBV7-9 to TRBJ2-7, with TRBD1 identical over 11 bases. CDR1 and CDR2 (germline): SEHNR, FQNEAQ (reference sequence). V dropped 1 base and J dropped 3; count of bases not matched to a gene: 5. This CDR3 has 16 amino acids. The CDR3 reads CASSLGGQGAGYEQYF. The CDR3 DNA reads as TGTGCCAGCAGCTTAGGCGGACAGGGGGCGGGCTACGAGCAGTACTTC.

The rearrangement links TRBV27 to TRBJ1-2, with a possible D match to TRBD1 (5 bases). The CDR3 has 13 amino acids. Germline assignment: CDR1 MNHEY and CDR2 SMNVEV (reference sequence). V was trimmed by 5 bases and J by 4 bases, leaving 11 bases between them. This CDR3 is CASSPTGAYGYTF. The CDR3 bases are TGTGCCAGCAGTCCCACAGGCGCCTATGGCTACACCTTC.

The table lists this clone with a few counts. The genes are TRBV7-2 and TRBJ1-1; no reliable D call. Trimming left V 5 bases short and J 1 base short, with 8 bases between. The CDR3 is 13 amino acids. Germline assignment: CDR1 SGHTA and CDR2 FQGNSA. The CDR3 loop is CASSISTNTEAFF. CDR3 coding DNA: TGTGCCAGCAGCATATCGACGAACACTGAAGCTTTCTTT.